This is a list of T cell receptor beta chains from one sample in a study of blood T cell repertoires in COVID-19. Method: immunoSEQ multiplex PCR; TCRdb's copy keeps in-frame clones and lacks some. This table holds about 67,000 clones, about 87% found once. Sample: peripheral blood. Every receptor here comes from a man aged 50-60 years with active COVID-19. Both conserved end residues are part of each CDR3. A D gene is named only where the DNA matches it firmly. Expanded clones are given a class, and other clones once, few, many or no size at all.

TRBJ1-6 TRBV3-1/TRBV3-2 - TRBD1 CASSHQGQGINSPLHF TGTGCCAGCAGCCACCAGGGACAGGGAATTAATTCACCCCTCCACTTT
TRBJ1-6 TRBV7-2 - - CASSLGAGNSPLHF TGTGCCAGCAGCTTAGGGGCAGGTAATTCACCCCTCCACTTT
TRBJ1-2 TRBV7-9 few - CASSPTGEGYGYTF TGTGCCAGCAGCCCGACAGGAGAAGGCTATGGCTACACCTTC
TRBJ1-2 TRBV6-5 - - CASIPGGQTYGYTF TGTGCCAGCATCCCCGGGGGGCAGACCTATGGCTACACCTTC
TRBJ1-2 TRBV6-4 - - CASSPQGGEGYGYTF TGTGCCAGCAGTCCTCAGGGCGGGGAAGGCTATGGCTACACCTTC
TRBJ2-7 TRBV6-5 - TRBD1 CASRRTGLYEQYF TGTGCCAGCAGGAGGACAGGCCTCTACGAGCAGTACTTC
TRBJ1-2 TRBV2 - - CASSEGIGLYGYTF TGTGCCAGCAGTGAGGGGATTGGACTCTATGGCTACACCTTC
TRBJ1-1 TRBV15 - - CATSRGRKNTEAFF TGTGCCACCAGCAGAGGGCGGAAGAACACTGAAGCTTTCTTT
TRBJ1-1 TRBV19 - - CASSIRGGLNTEAFF TGTGCCAGTAGTATACGCGGGGGTCTGAACACTGAAGCTTTCTTT
TRBJ2-3 TRBV7-9 - TRBD2 CASSLMVIAGGGTDTQYF TGTGCCAGCAGCTTAATGGTAATAGCGGGAGGCGGCACAGATACGCAGTATTTT
TRBJ1-2 TRBV5-1 - TRBD1 CASREGANGYTF TGCGCCAGCAGGGAGGGGGCGAATGGCTACACCTTC
TRBJ1-1 TRBV5-8 - - CASTRPRSMNTEAFF TGTGCCAGCACACGTCCCCGGAGCATGAACACTGAAGCTTTCTTT
TRBJ1-1 TRBV6-6 - - CASKILRTEAFF TGTGCCAGCAAAATATTGAGGACTGAAGCTTTCTTT
TRBJ2-1 TRBV7-2 - TRBD2 CASSLGGSYNEQFF TGTGCCAGCAGCTTAGGCGGGAGCTACAATGAGCAGTTCTTC
TRBJ1-5 TRBV19 - - CASNFEVGQPQHF TGTGCCAGTAATTTCGAGGTCGGTCAGCCCCAGCATTTT
TRBJ2-3 TRBV20-1 - TRBD2 CSASGGLNTDTQYF TGCAGTGCTAGTGGGGGACTAAACACAGATACGCAGTATTTT
TRBJ2-7 TRBV11-2 - - CASSLIGGGNEQYF TGTGCCAGCAGCTTAATAGGGGGCGGGAACGAGCAGTACTTC
TRBJ2-7 TRBV9 once - CASSVAARSFDEQYF TGTGCCAGCAGCGTAGCGGCACGGAGTTTTGACGAGCAGTACTTC